This entry lists 30 T cell receptor beta chains sequenced from one sample in a study of regulatory T cells in long-lasting Graves disease. Construction of the TCR beta libraries employed iRepertoire HTBI primers in conjunction with Arm-PCR of CDR3 regions. TCRdb itself ran the multiplex PCR reads through MiXCR, one entry per CDR3 protein. The profile covers about 430,000 distinct CDR3 sequences, with around 16% appearing a single time and roughly 7.7% taken by the ten largest. The time point is: newly diagnosed GD, antithyroid drugs for less than 3 months. After RNA was extracted from PBMCs, the TCR library was made from it. This same sample was also taken into another study, of T cells in Graves' hyperthyroidism and ophthalmopathy.

Here the sequenced sample was peripheral blood mononuclear cells (PBMCs), taken at new diagnosis, from a patient treated with antithyroid drugs. All receptors come from a woman aged 40 to 50 with Graves disease.

This clonotype came up many times. This chain connects TRBV11-2 to TRBJ2-7; 7 nucleotides align to TRBD2. CDR1 is SGHAT and CDR2 is FQNNGV in the germline V gene. Losses at the gene ends were 5 bases for V and 5 bases for J; bases not matched to a gene: 12. The CDR3 is made up of 15 amino acids. This chain's CDR3 is CASSSYGRPQDEQYF. The CDR3 DNA follows: TGTGCCAGCAGCAGCTACGGGAGGCCACAGGACGAGCAGTACTTC. The full variable domain, rest sourced from reference TRBV11-2 and TRBJ2-7, is EAGVAQSPRYKIIEKRQSVAFWCNPISGHATLYWYQQILGQGPKLLIQFQNNGVVDDSQLPKDRFSAERLKGVDSTLKIQPAKLEDSAVYLCASSSYGRPQDEQYFGPGTRLTVT.

This clonotype occurred many times. J is TRBJ2-5 and V is TRBV18; D not certain. The CDR3 runs to 15 residues. Trimming left V 2 bases short and J 5 bases short, with 15 bases between. CDR1 KGHSH and CDR2 LQKENI come from the germline V gene. Here the CDR3 DNA reads TGTGCCAGCTCACCATCCGACGGGTTCGAGGAGACCCAGTACTTC. Protein: CASSPSDGFEETQYF.

This clonotype was counted many times. This sequence joins TRBV5-1 and TRBJ1-1, with D perhaps matching TRBD1 (5 bases). The CDR3 is 13 residues long. Germline values: CDR1 SGHRS, CDR2 YFSETQ. The germline V and J ends were trimmed by 5 bases and 3 bases, with 11 bases remaining between them. CDR3 residues: CASSAGGDTEAFF. The CDR3 DNA reads as TGCGCCAGCAGTGCGGGGGGTGACACTGAAGCTTTCTTT.

The sample holds many counts of this clonotype. The chain uses TRBV28 and TRBJ2-1; the D call may be TRBD1 or TRBD2 (5 bases each). Trimming removed 6 bases at V and 9 bases at J, with 21 bases between. CDR3 length: 15 residues. In germline, CDR1 is MDHEN, CDR2 SYDVKM. Here the CDR3 DNA reads TGTGCCAGCAGGGGAAGGACACTAGGCATTGGTGAGCAGTTCTTC. Translating it yields CASRGRTLGIGEQFF.

This clonotype was seen many times. This chain joins TRBV28 and TRBJ2-5; D perhaps matches TRBD2 (6 bases). Germline V lookup: CDR1 MDHEN, CDR2 SYDVKM. The CDR3 totals 15 residues. With 3 bases removed from V and 0 bases from J, the gap between germline ends came to 11 bases. DNA for the CDR3: TGTGCCAGCAGTTTTGGCGAGCGGGACCAAGAGACCCAGTACTTC. It specifies CASSFGERDQETQYF.

V and J are TRBV5-4 and TRBJ2-1, with TRBD1 matching over 7 bases. The CDR3 is 15 residues long. Germline loops: CDR1 SGHNT, CDR2 YYREEE (reference sequence). J lost 1 base, V lost 4 bases, and 5 bases had no gene match. The CDR3 sequence: CASSRRDRSYNEQFF. The CDR3 bases are TGTGCCAGCAGCCGCCGGGACAGATCCTACAATGAGCAGTTCTTC. The full variable domain, in which reference TRBV5-4 and TRBJ2-1 provide the parts outside the CDR3, is ETGVTQSPTHLIKTRGQQVTLRCSSQSGHNTVSWYQQALGQGPQFIFQYYREEENGRGNFPPRFSGLQFPNYSSELNVNALELDDSALYLCASSRRDRSYNEQFFGPGTRLTVL.

This clonotype occurred a few times. The chain combines TRBV29-1 with TRBJ2-7; D is possibly TRBD1 (6 bases). CDR3 size: 12 residues. Trimming shortened V by 4 bases and J by 3 bases, and 10 bases separated the two germline ends. The V gene's germline CDR1 is SQVTM and CDR2 ANQGSEA. The CDR3 DNA is TGCAGCGTTGTTCTGGACAGCTACGAGCAGTACTTC. Translating it yields CSVVLDSYEQYF.

V and J are TRBV4-1 and TRBJ2-7; D is uncertain. The CDR3 contains 14 residues. Germline V lookup: CDR1 MGHRA, CDR2 YSYEKL. The V and J ends lost 3 bases and 5 bases respectively, with 14 bases between them. CDR3 coding DNA: TGCGCCAGCAGCCAGTATCCTCTTCGTGACGAGCAGTACTTC. Its translation: CASSQYPLRDEQYF.

On this clonotype itself: A much larger clone is a single base away; this may be a read error. In nucleotides, the CDR3 is TGTGCCAGCAGTGCCGGAACCTACGAGCAGTACTTC. It translates to CASSAGTYEQYF. The chain uses TRBV6-1 and TRBJ2-7; D uncertain. There are 12 residues in the CDR3. Deletions cut 4 bases from V and 2 bases from J, with 6 bases between. Germline CDR1 MNHNS, CDR2 SASEGT.

The J gene is TRBJ1-1, the V gene TRBV3-1; D might be TRBD1 (5 bases). The V gene lost 1 base and the J gene lost 6 bases, with 12 bases spanning the gap. This CDR3 comprises 14 residues. Germline V lookup: CDR1 LGHDT, CDR2 YNNKEL (reference sequence). The CDR3 is CASSQVEGVAEAFF. Written as DNA, the CDR3 is TGTGCCAGCAGCCAAGTTGAAGGGGTCGCTGAAGCTTTCTTT.

This clonotype came up many times. The chain joins TRBV27 to TRBJ1-1; TRBD1 agrees at 8 bases. J lost 4 bases, V lost 6 bases, and 7 bases had no gene match. The CDR3 loop spans 14 amino acids. Germline CDR1 and CDR2: MNHEY and SMNVEV (reference sequence). The CDR3 DNA reads TGTGCCAGCAGGGTCGGAACAGGGGGCACTGAAGCTTTCTTT. Its translation is CASRVGTGGTEAFF.

CDR3 sequence: CASRGGTSSTDTQYF. As DNA, the CDR3 is TGTGCCAGCAGAGGAGGGACGTCTAGCACAGATACGCAGTATTTT. This chain joins TRBV2 and TRBJ2-3; a possible D gene is TRBD2 (6 bases). The CDR3 contains 15 residues. CDR1 is SNHLY and CDR2 is FYNNEI in the germline V gene. V was trimmed by 6 bases and J by 0 bases, leaving 13 bases between them.

V is TRBV12-3 or TRBV12-4 and J is TRBJ2-7; TRBD2 agrees at 12 bases. The CDR3 runs 15 residues. V lost 5 bases, J lost 4 bases, and 6 bases stayed unmatched. This CDR3 is CASSASGRAEYEQYF. CDR3 DNA: TGTGCCAGCAGTGCTAGCGGGAGGGCCGAGTACGAGCAGTACTTC.

This clonotype was observed at least ten times. This chain links TRBV12-3 or TRBV12-4 with TRBJ2-7; no clear D. There are 13 residues in the CDR3. V was pared by 10 bases and J by 2 bases, with 15 bases between. The CDR3 is CATSNAQTYEQYF. Here the CDR3 DNA reads TGTGCCACCTCAAATGCGCAGACCTACGAGCAGTACTTC.

This clonotype has ten or more counts. The chain employs TRBV27 and TRBJ2-2; D not certain. Trimming left V 4 bases short and J 7 bases short, with 7 bases between. Germline CDR1 MNHEY, CDR2 SMNVEV (reference sequence). The CDR3 contains 12 residues. DNA of the CDR3: TGTGCCAGCAGTTACGCTGGCGGGGAGCTGTTTTTT. Translated, it gives CASSYAGGELFF.

This clonotype was recorded many times. The V and J genes are TRBV15 and TRBJ2-2; 8 bases agree with TRBD1. V lost 7 bases to trimming and J lost 4 bases; unmatched junction nucleotides: 8. Germline CDR1 and CDR2: LNHNV and YYDKDF (reference sequence). There are 15 residues in the CDR3. In DNA, the CDR3 is TGTGCCACCAAGGATAGGACAGGGCGCACCGGGGAGCTGTTTTTT. It specifies CATKDRTGRTGELFF.

This clonotype was detected a few times. The gene calls are TRBV6-1 and TRBJ2-3; unclear D gene. This CDR3 comprises 14 residues. Germline V CDR1 and CDR2: MNHNS, SASEGT. The V end lost 6 bases, the J end lost 5 bases, and 15 bases lay between the germline ends. The CDR3 loop is CASRFTEVKDTQYF. The CDR3 DNA sequence: TGTGCCAGCAGATTTACCGAGGTTAAAGATACGCAGTATTTT.

This clonotype appeared many times. J is TRBJ2-4 and V is TRBV7-2; D is possibly TRBD1 or TRBD2 (6 bases each). This CDR3 has 14 amino acids. Trimming took off 1 base at V and 7 bases at J, with 11 bases between the two ends. The germline V gene encodes CDR1 SGHTA and CDR2 FQGNSA. This CDR3 reads CASSLGGALNIQYF. The CDR3 nucleotides are TGTGCCAGCAGCTTAGGGGGGGCGCTTAACATTCAGTACTTC.

In this sample, this clonotype turned up a few times. The chain combines TRBV4-1 with TRBJ1-6; D is unclear. The CDR3 covers 15 residues. CDR1 is MGHRA, CDR2 YSYEKL, per germline. With 2 bases removed from V and 5 bases from J, the gap between germline ends came to 10 bases. The CDR3: CASSQWGTDNSPLHF. As DNA, the CDR3 is TGCGCCAGCAGCCAATGGGGAACAGATAATTCACCCCTCCACTTT.

This clonotype occurred once. The rearrangement joins TRBV30 to TRBJ1-2, with D hard to call. In germline, CDR1 is GTSNPN, CDR2 SVGIG (reference sequence). Trimming removed 1 base at V and 5 bases at J, with 5 bases between. The CDR3 is 11 residues long. Here the CDR3 reads CAWSARYGYTF. CDR3 in DNA: TGTGCCTGGAGTGCTCGTTATGGCTACACCTTC.

This clonotype occurred many times. The rearrangement uses TRBV28 and TRBJ2-6; no firm D call. The CDR3 loop spans 16 amino acids. Germline V gene sequence: CDR1 MDHEN, CDR2 SYDVKM. V was clipped by 5 bases and J by 0 bases, with 11 bases between them. CDR3: CASSPSSYSGANVLTF. The DNA of the CDR3 is TGTGCCAGCAGTCCATCGAGTTACTCTGGGGCCAACGTCCTGACTTTC. Full variable domain (rest looked up from reference TRBV28 and TRBJ2-6): DVKVTQSSRYLVKRTGEKVFLECVQDMDHENMFWYRQDPGLGLRLIYFSYDVKMKEKGDIPEGYSVSREKKERFSLILESASTNQTSMYLCASSPSSYSGANVLTFGAGSRLTVL.

This clonotype was observed at least ten times. One end of the junction varies from germline; a read error may be responsible. This sequence joins TRBV5-1 and TRBJ2-7; 7 bases match TRBD2. The CDR3 spans 15 residues. The V gene's germline CDR1 is SGHRS and CDR2 YFSETQ. This chain's CDR3 is CASSGQGGYSREQYF. In nucleotides, the CDR3 is TGTGCCAGCAGCGGCCAGGGAGGGTATAGTAGAGAGCAGTACTTC.

V usage is TRBV11-2 and J usage is TRBJ1-2; D is uncertain. The CDR3 has 18 residues. V lost 1 base and J lost 4, with 22 bases in between. Per the germline V gene, CDR1 is SGHAT and CDR2 is FQNNGV. The CDR3 region is CASSLVLGAGISGYGYTF. In DNA form, the CDR3 reads TGTGCCAGCAGCTTAGTTTTGGGCGCCGGCATATCGGGCTATGGCTACACCTTC.

This clonotype was detected a few times. The V and J genes are TRBV6-2 or TRBV6-3 and TRBJ2-3; maybe TRBD2 (6 bases). CDR1 is MNHEY, CDR2 SVGEGT, per germline. The CDR3 runs 15 residues. V shed 5 bases and J shed 0 bases, with 12 bases lying between them. CDR3 nucleotide sequence: TGTGCCAGCAGTGAAAGAAGCGGGAGCACAGATACGCAGTATTTT. Translating it yields CASSERSGSTDTQYF.

This clonotype showed up many times. The V call is TRBV7-2, the J call TRBJ2-3; TRBD2 matches at 11 bases. V dropped 3 bases and J dropped 4; count of bases not matched to a gene: 3. CDR1 is SGHTA, CDR2 FQGNSA, per germline. This CDR3 spans 15 amino acids. The CDR3 coding sequence is TGTGCCAGCAGCTTTCTAGCGGGAGGCTCAGATACGCAGTATTTT. Amino acid sequence: CASSFLAGGSDTQYF.

This clonotype was counted a few times. DNA of the CDR3: TGTGCCAGCAGCTTATCTAGCGGAGGGGCCTACAATGAGCAGTTCTTC. This gives the protein CASSLSSGGAYNEQFF. The rearrangement joins TRBV7-3 to TRBJ2-1; 7 nucleotides line up with TRBD2. Looked up from germline, CDR1 is SGHTA and CDR2 is FQGTGA. CDR3 length: 16 residues. Trimming cost V 2 bases and J 2 bases; bases outside gene matches: 6. Complete variable domain (other parts from reference TRBV7-3 and TRBJ2-1): GAGVSQTPSNKVTEKGKYVELRCDPISGHTALYWYRQSLGQGPEFLIYFQGTGAADDSGLPNDRFFAVRPEGSVSTLKIQRTERGDSAVYLCASSLSSGGAYNEQFFGPGTRLTVL.

This chain uses TRBV13 with TRBJ2-1; 13 nucleotides line up with TRBD2. Per germline, CDR1 PRHDT and CDR2 FYEKMQ (reference sequence). This CDR3 region has 19 residues. After removal of 4 bases from V and 7 bases from J, the junction contained 16 bases not matched to a gene. The CDR3 loop reads CASSSLGTSGRAFSNEQFF. CDR3 in DNA: TGTGCCAGCAGCTCCCTTGGCACTAGCGGGAGGGCCTTTTCAAATGAGCAGTTCTTC.

In its sample, this clonotype was seen a few times. The J gene is TRBJ2-1, the V gene TRBV12-3 or TRBV12-4; TRBD2 might be the D (6 bases). V was cut by 7 bases and J by 6 bases, with 13 bases left in between. The CDR3 loop spans 13 amino acids. The chain's CDR3 is CASKSGVGNEQFF. The CDR3 region has the DNA TGTGCCAGCAAGTCGGGAGTGGGCAATGAGCAGTTCTTC.

The sample holds many counts of this clonotype. This chain connects TRBV27 to TRBJ2-2; perhaps TRBD2 as D (5 bases). The V and J ends lost 6 bases and 4 bases respectively, with 18 bases between them. The CDR3 length is 16 residues. Looked up from germline, CDR1 is MNHEY and CDR2 is SMNVEV (reference sequence). Here the CDR3 DNA reads TGTGCCAGCAGCAAGAGCCTGTTCGAGGGCACCGGGGAGCTGTTTTTT. Protein product: CASSKSLFEGTGELFF.

In this sample, this clonotype turned up many times. The chain links TRBV27 to TRBJ2-2, with TRBD2 matching over 16 bases. Germline-derived CDR1 and CDR2 are MNHEY and SMNVEV (reference sequence). The CDR3 totals 20 residues. After removal of 3 bases from V and 7 bases from J, the junction contained 14 bases not matched to a gene. As DNA, the CDR3 is TGTGCCAGCAGTTTTTTATCGAAGGGACTAGCGGGAGGGCGTGGCGGGGAGCTGTTTTTT. It codes for CASSFLSKGLAGGRGGELFF.